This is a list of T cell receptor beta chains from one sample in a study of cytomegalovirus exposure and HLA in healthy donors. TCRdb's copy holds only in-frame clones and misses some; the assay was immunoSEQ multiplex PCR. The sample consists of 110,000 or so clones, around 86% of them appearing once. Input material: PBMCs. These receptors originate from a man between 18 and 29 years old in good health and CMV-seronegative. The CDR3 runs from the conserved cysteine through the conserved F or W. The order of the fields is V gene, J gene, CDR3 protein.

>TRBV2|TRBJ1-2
CASSLEEGVGYTF
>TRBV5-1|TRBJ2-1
CASSFGLADNEQFF
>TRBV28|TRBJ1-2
CASSLEGAANYGYTF
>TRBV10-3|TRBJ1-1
CAMGVGQGGTEAFF
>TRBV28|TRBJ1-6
CASSKPDRENSPLHF
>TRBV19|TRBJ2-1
CASSPVVFVNEQFF
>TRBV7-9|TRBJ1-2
CASSYENRAHYGYTF
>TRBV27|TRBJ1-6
CASSGGGISPLHF
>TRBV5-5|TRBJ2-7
CASRAGTGPYEQYF
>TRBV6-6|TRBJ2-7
CASSQIYEQYF
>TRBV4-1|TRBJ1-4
CASSQQLGGSEKLFF
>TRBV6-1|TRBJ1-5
CASSGLQGGSQPQHF
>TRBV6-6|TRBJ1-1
CASSYSAGRSEAFF
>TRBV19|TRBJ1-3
CASSIRHSGNTIYF